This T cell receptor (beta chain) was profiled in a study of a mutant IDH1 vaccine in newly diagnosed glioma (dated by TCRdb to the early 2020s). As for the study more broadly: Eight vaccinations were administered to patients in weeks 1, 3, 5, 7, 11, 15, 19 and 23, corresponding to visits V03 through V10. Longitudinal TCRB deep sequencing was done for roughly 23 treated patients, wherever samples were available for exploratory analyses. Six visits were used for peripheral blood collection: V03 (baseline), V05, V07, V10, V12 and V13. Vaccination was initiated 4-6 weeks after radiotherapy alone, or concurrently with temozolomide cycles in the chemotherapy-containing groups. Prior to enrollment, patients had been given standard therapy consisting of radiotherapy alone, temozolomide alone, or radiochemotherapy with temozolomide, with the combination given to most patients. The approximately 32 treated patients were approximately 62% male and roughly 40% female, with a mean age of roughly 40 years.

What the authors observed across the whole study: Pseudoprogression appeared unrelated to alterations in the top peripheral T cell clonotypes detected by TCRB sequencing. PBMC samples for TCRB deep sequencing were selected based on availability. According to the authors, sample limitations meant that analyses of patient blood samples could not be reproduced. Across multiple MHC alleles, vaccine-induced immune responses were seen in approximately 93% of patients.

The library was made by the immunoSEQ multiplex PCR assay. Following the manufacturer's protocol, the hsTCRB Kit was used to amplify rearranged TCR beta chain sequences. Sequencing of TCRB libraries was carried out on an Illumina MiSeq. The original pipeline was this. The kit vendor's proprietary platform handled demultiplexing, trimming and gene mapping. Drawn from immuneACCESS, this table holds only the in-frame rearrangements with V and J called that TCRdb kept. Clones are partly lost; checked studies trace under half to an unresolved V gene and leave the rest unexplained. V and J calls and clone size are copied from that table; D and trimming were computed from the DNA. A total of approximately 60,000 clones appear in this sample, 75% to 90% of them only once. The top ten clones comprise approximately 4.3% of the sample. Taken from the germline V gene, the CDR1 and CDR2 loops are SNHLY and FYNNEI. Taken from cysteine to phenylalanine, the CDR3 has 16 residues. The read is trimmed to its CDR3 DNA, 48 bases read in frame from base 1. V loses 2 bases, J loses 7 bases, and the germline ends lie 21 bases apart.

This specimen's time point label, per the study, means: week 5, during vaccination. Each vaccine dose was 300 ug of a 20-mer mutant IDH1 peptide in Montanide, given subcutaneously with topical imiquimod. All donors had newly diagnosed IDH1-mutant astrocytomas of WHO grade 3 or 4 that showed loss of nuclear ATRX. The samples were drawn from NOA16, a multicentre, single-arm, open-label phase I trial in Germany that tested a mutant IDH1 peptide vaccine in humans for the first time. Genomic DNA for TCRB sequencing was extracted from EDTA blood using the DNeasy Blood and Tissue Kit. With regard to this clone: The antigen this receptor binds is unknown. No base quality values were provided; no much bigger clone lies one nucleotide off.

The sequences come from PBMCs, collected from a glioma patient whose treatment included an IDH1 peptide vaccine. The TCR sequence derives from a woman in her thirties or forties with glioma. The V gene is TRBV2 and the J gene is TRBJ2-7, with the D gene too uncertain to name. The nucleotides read TGTGCCAGCAGTGAAAAAGCCTATAGGGTCGATGAGGAGCAGTACTTC. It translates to CASSEKAYRVDEEQYF.